The following is a T cell receptor beta chain sequence with its context. These data originate in a study of blood T cell repertoires in COVID-19. Assay used: immunoSEQ multiplex PCR; TCRdb lists only in-frame clones, some missing. The table has over 200,000 clones, around 90% seen once. After removal of 5 bases from V and 2 bases from J, the junction contained 3 bases not matched to a gene. Germline V lookup: CDR1 MNHEY, CDR2 SVGEGT. The CDR3 has 14 residues. J is TRBJ1-5 and V is TRBV6-2 or TRBV6-3; 7 bases agree with TRBD1. Sequenced input: peripheral blood. The origin of this receptor is a man aged 25-45 years with acute or convalescent COVID-19. CDR3 nucleotide sequence: TGTGCCAGCAGTAGAACAGGGGGCAATCAGCCCCAGCATTTT. This gives the protein CASSRTGGNQPQHF.